One and the same sample provided the 17 T cell receptor beta chains below, sequenced in a study of identical twins. Each CDR3 protein is one row after TCRdb ran MiXCR on the 5' RACE reads. The data hold roughly 260,000 distinct CDR3 sequences, with 7% to 8.5% observed a single time. This sample also belongs to another study, concerning yellow fever vaccine responses in identical twins.

Sequencing input: CD8+ T cells sorted from blood. The receptors were sampled from a woman aged 18-29 years in good health.

The chain has TRBV6-4 and TRBJ2-1; TRBD2 aligns across 9 bases. Germline loops: CDR1 MRHNA, CDR2 SNTAGT. V lost 0 bases and J lost 8; bases outside the gene matches: 5. The CDR3 length is 15 residues. The CDR3 is CASSDSREGGYEQFF. The CDR3 DNA is TGTGCCAGCAGTGACTCGCGGGAGGGCGGTTATGAGCAGTTCTTC.

This clonotype appeared many times. The chain links TRBV12-3 or TRBV12-4 to TRBJ1-1; D gene unclear. The CDR3 has 13 residues. V lost 5 bases to trimming and J lost 3 bases, with 10 bases between them. In DNA form, the CDR3 reads TGTGCCAGCAGTCTTAATTTGGACACTGAAGCTTTCTTT. This gives the protein CASSLNLDTEAFF.

The chain has TRBV10-2 and TRBJ2-7; D gene ambiguous. V was pared by 6 bases and J by 4 bases, with 10 bases between. The CDR3 extends over 12 amino acids. Looked up from germline, CDR1 is WSHSY and CDR2 is SAAADI. This CDR3 is CASSASDYEQYF. CDR3 in DNA: TGCGCCAGCAGCGCCTCCGATTACGAGCAGTACTTC.

This clonotype was seen at least ten times. V is TRBV7-9 and J is TRBJ1-2, with no clear D. The germline V and J ends were trimmed by 4 bases and 7 bases, with 10 bases remaining between them. This CDR3 region has 12 residues. CDR1 is SEHNR and CDR2 is FQNEAQ in the germline V gene (reference sequence). The CDR3 here is CASSSGVAGYTF. As DNA, the CDR3 is TGTGCCAGCAGCTCCGGGGTGGCTGGCTACACCTTC.

This clonotype came up many times. CDR3 amino acids: CASRGRGEQFF. CDR3 in DNA: TGTGCCAGCAGGGGAAGGGGTGAGCAGTTCTTC. The chain carries TRBV2 and TRBJ2-1, with a tentative D call TRBD1 (5 bases). The germline V and J ends were trimmed by 6 bases and 9 bases, with 9 bases remaining between them. From germline, CDR1 is SNHLY and CDR2 FYNNEI. The CDR3 contains 11 residues.

Many counts were recorded for this clonotype. The V gene is TRBV29-1, the J gene TRBJ2-2; D remains ambiguous. Germline values: CDR1 SQVTM, CDR2 ANQGSEA. Trimming removed 0 bases at V and 0 bases at J, with 11 bases between. The CDR3 length is 16 residues. Here the CDR3 DNA reads TGCAGCGTTGAAGATCTGAGTCTCGCGAACACCGGGGAGCTGTTTTTT. Translating it yields CSVEDLSLANTGELFF.

The sample holds a few counts of this clonotype. The chain uses TRBV14 and TRBJ2-7; TRBD2 is a possible D gene (6 bases). The CDR3 covers 15 residues. V was clipped by 1 base and J by 7 bases, with 17 bases between them. CDR1 is SGHDN and CDR2 is FVKESK in the germline V gene. The CDR3 sequence: CASSQARRVFGEQYF. CDR3 nucleotide sequence: TGTGCCAGCAGCCAAGCGCGGAGGGTCTTCGGTGAGCAGTACTTC. The variable domain in full, with the rest retrieved from reference TRBV14 and TRBJ2-7, is EAGVTQFPSHSVIEKGQTVTLRCDPISGHDNLYWYRRVMGKEIKFLLHFVKESKQDESGMPNNRFLAERTGGTYSTLKVQPAELEDSGVYFCASSQARRVFGEQYFGPGTRLTVT.

J is TRBJ2-7 and V is TRBV20-1; 8 bases match TRBD1. The CDR3 totals 13 residues. The junction had 7 bases not matched to a gene; V was cut back by 6 bases and J by 3 bases. The germline CDR1 and CDR2 sequences are DFQATT and SNEGSKA (reference sequence). This chain's CDR3 is CSADRGQGYEQYF. The CDR3 nucleotides are TGCAGTGCCGACCGCGGACAGGGCTACGAGCAGTACTTC.

This clonotype occurred a few times. The CDR3 loop is CASSASSRYEQYV. The CDR3 DNA sequence: TGTGCCAGCAGTGCGTCGAGTCGCTACGAGCAGTACGTC. The rearrangement joins TRBV2 to TRBJ2-7; D is ambiguous. The germline CDR1 and CDR2 sequences are SNHLY and FYNNEI. This CDR3 has 13 residues. Trimming pared 4 bases from V and 3 bases from J, leaving 10 bases between.

The J gene is TRBJ2-1, the V gene TRBV27; perhaps TRBD2 as D (7 bases). V shed 5 bases and J shed 8 bases, with 22 bases lying between them. The CDR3 covers 16 residues. CDR1 is MNHEY and CDR2 is SMNVEV in the germline V gene (reference sequence). CDR3 coding DNA: TGTGCCAGCAGTACTTTCGCGGGGGCAGCTTTGGATGAGCAGTTCTTC. Its translation: CASSTFAGAALDEQFF.

A few counts support this clonotype. CDR3 amino acids: CSAAGTSSYEQYV. DNA for the CDR3: TGCAGTGCGGCCGGGACTAGTTCCTACGAGCAGTACGTC. The V gene is TRBV20-1, the J gene TRBJ2-7, with 8 bases aligning to TRBD2. V shed 6 bases and J 1 base; nucleotides not matched to a gene: 5. This CDR3 is 13 amino acids long. Germline CDR1 reads DFQATT; CDR2 reads SNEGSKA (reference sequence).

The chain employs TRBV15 and TRBJ2-3, with D perhaps TRBD2 (6 bases). CDR1 and CDR2 from the germline V gene are LNHNV and YYDKDF (reference sequence). Trimming took 0 bases from V and 6 from J, leaving 19 bases between them. This CDR3 contains 17 residues. The CDR3 DNA reads TGTGCCACCAGCAGAGAACCGCCGGGACTCCTCGCCGATACGCAGTATTTT. Translation: CATSREPPGLLADTQYF.

This clonotype was counted at least ten times. The CDR3, as DNA: TGTGCCAGCATACCAGCGGGAGCCCAAAACAATGAGCAGTTCTTC. Amino acid sequence: CASIPAGAQNNEQFF. This chain connects TRBV27 to TRBJ2-1, with 8 bases aligning to TRBD2. Germline CDR1 is MNHEY and CDR2 is SMNVEV (reference sequence). The CDR3 covers 15 residues. After removal of 7 bases from V and 5 bases from J, the junction contained 10 bases not matched to a gene.

This clonotype was recorded a few times. V and J are TRBV28 and TRBJ2-7; TRBD2 agrees at 7 bases. Germline loops: CDR1 MDHEN, CDR2 SYDVKM. CDR3 length equals 16 residues. J was trimmed by 4 bases and V by 7 bases; bases with no gene match: 16. This CDR3 reads CASTPGLGEGEYEQYF. In nucleotides, the CDR3 is TGTGCCAGCACCCCCGGGCTTGGGGAGGGCGAATACGAGCAGTACTTC.

The chain has TRBV5-6 and TRBJ1-2; the match to TRBD1 covers 10 bases. V was pared by 0 bases and J by 5 bases, with 7 bases of the junction left unmatched. Looked up from germline, CDR1 is SGHDT and CDR2 is YYEEEE. The CDR3 is 16 amino acids. This chain's CDR3 is CASSLDEGTGEYGYTF. Here the CDR3 DNA reads TGTGCCAGCAGCTTGGACGAAGGGACAGGGGAATATGGCTACACCTTC. The entire variable domain, with the rest obtained from reference TRBV5-6 and TRBJ1-2, is as follows: DAGVTQSPTHLIKTRGQQVTLRCSPKSGHDTVSWYQQALGQGPQFIFQYYEEEERQRGNFPDRFSGHQFPNYSSELNVNALLLGDSALYLCASSLDEGTGEYGYTFGSGTRLTVV.

This clonotype was observed a handful of times. The V and J genes are TRBV3-1 and TRBJ1-1, with D hard to call. Germline V gene sequence: CDR1 LGHDT, CDR2 YNNKEL (reference sequence). CDR3 length equals 15 residues. The V gene lost 3 bases and the J gene lost 0 bases, with 11 bases spanning the gap. Here the CDR3 DNA reads TGTGCCAGCAGCCAGGGAAAGAACTTGAACACTGAAGCTTTCTTT. Protein sequence: CASSQGKNLNTEAFF.

This clonotype was detected a few times. This chain joins TRBV7-9 and TRBJ1-1; D may be TRBD1 (5 bases). This CDR3 has 13 residues. CDR1 and CDR2 (germline): SEHNR, FQNEAQ (reference sequence). V was trimmed by 6 bases and J by 7 bases, leaving 15 bases between them. The CDR3 region is CASRGVGANEAFF. The CDR3 nucleotides are TGTGCCAGCAGGGGGGTAGGGGCCAATGAAGCTTTCTTT.